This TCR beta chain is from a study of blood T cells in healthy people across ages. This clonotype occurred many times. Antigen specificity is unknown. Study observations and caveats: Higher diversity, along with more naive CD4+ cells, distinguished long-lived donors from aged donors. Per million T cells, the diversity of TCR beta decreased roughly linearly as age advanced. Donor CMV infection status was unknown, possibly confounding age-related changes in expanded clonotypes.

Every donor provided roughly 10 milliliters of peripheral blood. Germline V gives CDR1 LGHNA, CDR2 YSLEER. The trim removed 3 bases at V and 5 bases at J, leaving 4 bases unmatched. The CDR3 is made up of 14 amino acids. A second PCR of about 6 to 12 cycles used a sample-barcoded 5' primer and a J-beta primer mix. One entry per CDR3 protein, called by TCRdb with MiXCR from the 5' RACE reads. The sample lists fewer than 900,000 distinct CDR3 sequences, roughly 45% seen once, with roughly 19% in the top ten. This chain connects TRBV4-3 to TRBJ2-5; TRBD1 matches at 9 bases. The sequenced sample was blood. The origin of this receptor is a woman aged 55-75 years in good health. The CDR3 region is CASSQDRGWETQYF. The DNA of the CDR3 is TGCGCCAGCAGCCAGGACAGGGGTTGGGAGACCCAGTACTTC.